This TCR beta chain was identified in a study of cytomegalovirus exposure and HLA in healthy donors. Study as a whole: The approximately 120 validation repertoires and the 666 first-cohort repertoires shared a platform, a later analysis reported. Findings of the study overall: Researchers catalogued over 150 TCR beta chains as cytomegalovirus-associated. Subsequent analysis found a tendency for first-cohort TCR clusters to co-occur within the 120 or so validation repertoires.

Notes on this clone: Its antigen remains unidentified.

The study drew the donors from its roughly 120-subject validation cohort, separate from the 666-subject first cohort. Only in-frame clones appear in the TCRdb table, and some are missing; sequencing was by immunoSEQ multiplex PCR. This sample has 70,000 to 85,000 clones; 94% occur once, and the top ten carry 1.5% to 2%. This receptor was taken from a woman aged 18 to 35 in good health and CMV-seropositive. The source material was PBMCs.

CDR3 DNA sequence: TGCGCCAGCAGCCAAACGCAGGGGGCAAAGGACTATGGCTACACCTTC. Its protein is CASSQTQGAKDYGYTF. This chain links TRBV4-1 with TRBJ1-2; 8 bases align to TRBD1. Germline V lookup: CDR1 MGHRA, CDR2 YSYEKL. With 2 bases clipped from V and 3 bases from J, the junction kept 8 bases outside the gene matches. The CDR3 consists of 16 residues.